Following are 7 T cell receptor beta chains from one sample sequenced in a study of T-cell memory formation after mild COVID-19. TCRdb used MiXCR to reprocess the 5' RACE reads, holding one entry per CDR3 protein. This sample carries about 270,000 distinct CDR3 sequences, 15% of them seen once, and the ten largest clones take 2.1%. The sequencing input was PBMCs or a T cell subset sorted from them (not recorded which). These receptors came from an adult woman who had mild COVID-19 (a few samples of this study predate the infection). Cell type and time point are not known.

This CDR3 is CASSLVGGRTDTQYF. The CDR3 nucleotides are TGTGCCAGCAGCTTAGTAGGTGGAAGAACAGATACGCAGTATTTT. The chain uses TRBV7-3 and TRBJ2-3; D is uncertain. Germline values: CDR1 SGHTA, CDR2 FQGTGA. V lost 2 bases to trimming and J lost 3 bases, with 12 bases between them. The CDR3 sequence is 15 residues long.

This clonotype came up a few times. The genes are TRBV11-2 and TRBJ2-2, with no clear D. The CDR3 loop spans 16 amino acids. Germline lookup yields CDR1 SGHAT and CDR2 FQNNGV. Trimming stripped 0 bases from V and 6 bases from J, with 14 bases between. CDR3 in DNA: TGTGCCAGCAGCTTAGAATTGGGTGTTCGGGCCGGGGAGCTGTTTTTT. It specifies CASSLELGVRAGELFF.

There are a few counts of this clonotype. The CDR3 DNA reads TGTGCCAGCAGCTTAATAAGTAGGGGGCCTGGAAACACCATATATTTT. Translated: CASSLISRGPGNTIYF. The rearrangement uses TRBV7-2 and TRBJ1-3; 7 nucleotides agree with TRBD1. Germline CDR1 and CDR2: SGHTA and FQGNSA. Trimming at V came to 2 bases and at J to 2 bases, leaving 6 bases not matched to a gene. The CDR3 consists of 16 residues.

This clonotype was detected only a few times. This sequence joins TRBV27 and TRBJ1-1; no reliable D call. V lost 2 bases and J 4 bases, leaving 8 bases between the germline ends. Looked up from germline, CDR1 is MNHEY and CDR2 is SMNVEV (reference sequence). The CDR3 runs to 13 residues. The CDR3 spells CASSLGVGTEAFF. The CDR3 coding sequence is TGTGCCAGCAGTTTAGGGGTTGGCACTGAAGCTTTCTTT.

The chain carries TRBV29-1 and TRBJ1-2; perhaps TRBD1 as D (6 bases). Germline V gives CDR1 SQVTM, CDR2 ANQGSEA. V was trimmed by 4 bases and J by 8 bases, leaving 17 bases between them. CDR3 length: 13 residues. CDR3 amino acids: CSVGLGGYSGYTF. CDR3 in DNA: TGCAGCGTTGGTTTGGGGGGCTACAGCGGCTACACCTTC.

The CDR3 here is CASSDRGGLEQFF. The DNA of the CDR3 is TGTGCCAGCAGCGATAGGGGGGGCCTTGAGCAGTTCTTC. The rearrangement joins TRBV7-3 to TRBJ2-1; tentative D call: TRBD2 (7 bases). The CDR3 has 13 amino acids. Germline values: CDR1 SGHTA, CDR2 FQGTGA. Trimming shortened V by 5 bases and J by 9 bases, and 14 bases separated the two germline ends.

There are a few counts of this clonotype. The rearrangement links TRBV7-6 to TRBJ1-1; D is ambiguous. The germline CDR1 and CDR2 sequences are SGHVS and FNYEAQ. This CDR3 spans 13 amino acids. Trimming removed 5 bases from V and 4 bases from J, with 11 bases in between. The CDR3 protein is CASSHRRATEAFF. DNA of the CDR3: TGTGCCAGCAGCCATCGACGGGCCACTGAAGCTTTCTTT. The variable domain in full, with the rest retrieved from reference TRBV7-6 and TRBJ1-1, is GAGVSQSPRYKVTKRGQDVALRCDPISGHVSLYWYRQALGQGPEFLTYFNYEAQQDKSGLPNDRFSAERPEGSISTLTIQRTEQRDSAMYRCASSHRRATEAFFGQGTRLTVV.